The 31 T cell receptor beta chains in this list originate from one sample, sequenced in a study of blood T cell repertoires in COVID-19. Method: immunoSEQ multiplex PCR; TCRdb's copy keeps in-frame clones and lacks some. The sample yields 87,000 or so clones, 80% seen once. The sample consisted of peripheral blood. These receptors all stem from a woman of 80 years or more with active or convalescent COVID-19.

The CDR3 is CASSEASTSGISTDTQYF. The CDR3 nucleotides read TGTGCCAGCAGTGAAGCATCTACTAGCGGGATTAGCACAGATACGCAGTATTTT. The chain links TRBV2 to TRBJ2-3; 10 bases map to TRBD2. Trimming at V came to 0 bases and at J to 0 bases, leaving 6 bases not matched to a gene. The germline V gene encodes CDR1 SNHLY and CDR2 FYNNEI. The CDR3 is 18 amino acids. The full variable domain, rest sourced from reference TRBV2 and TRBJ2-3, is EPEVTQTPSHQVTQMGQEVILRCVPISNHLYFYWYRQILGQKVEFLVSFYNNEISEKSEIFDDQFSVERPDGSNFTLKIRSTKLEDSAMYFCASSEASTSGISTDTQYFGPGTRLTVL.

The chain uses TRBV7-2 and TRBJ2-5; 9 bases line up with TRBD2. This CDR3 is built from 16 residues. Germline V gene sequence: CDR1 SGHTA, CDR2 FQGNSA. V gave up 1 base and J gave up 2 bases; unmatched junction bases: 5. DNA for the CDR3: TGTGCCAGCAGCTTAGGGGGGCTAGCGGGGCAAGAGACCCAGTACTTC. Its translation is CASSLGGLAGQETQYF.

The rearrangement uses TRBV7-2 and TRBJ2-3, with D possibly being TRBD2 (6 bases). Germline V gene sequence: CDR1 SGHTA, CDR2 FQGNSA. This CDR3 contains 15 residues. Trimming took off 3 bases at V and 2 bases at J, with 12 bases between the two ends. CDR3 coding DNA: TGTGCCAGCAGCTTGAGCGGAGGGGTCACAGATACGCAGTATTTT. It encodes CASSLSGGVTDTQYF.

In nucleotides, the CDR3 is TGTGCCAGCAGCTTAGGCACTAGCCCATCTTCGACCCAGTACTTC. Amino acid sequence: CASSLGTSPSSTQYF. V is TRBV7-8 and J is TRBJ2-5; a weak D match, TRBD2 (6 bases). The V end lost 1 base, the J end lost 7 bases, and 16 bases lay between the germline ends. The CDR3 extends over 15 amino acids. Germline V CDR1 and CDR2: SGHVS, FQNEAQ.

The table lists this clone with a count of one. The chain recombines TRBV5-6 with TRBJ2-1, with 7 bases aligning to TRBD2. Germline assignment: CDR1 SGHDT and CDR2 YYEEEE. The V and J ends lost 2 bases and 3 bases, in that order; junction bases with no gene match: 5. The length of the CDR3 is 15 residues. The CDR3 sequence: CASSFERGIYNEQFF. The CDR3 DNA sequence: TGTGCCAGCAGCTTCGAGCGGGGAATCTACAATGAGCAGTTCTTC.

This chain connects TRBV9 to TRBJ2-3, with 13 bases lining up with TRBD2. CDR3 length equals 16 residues. Germline V gene lookup returns CDR1 SGDLS and CDR2 YYNGEE. V shed 4 bases and J 5 bases; nucleotides not matched to a gene: 7. The CDR3 nucleotides are TGTGCCAGCAGCCTAGGACTAGCGGGAGTGGTAGATACGCAGTATTTT. As protein: CASSLGLAGVVDTQYF.

V is TRBV19 and J is TRBJ1-1; 9 nucleotides agree with TRBD1. The CDR3 sequence is 14 residues long. The germline V gene encodes CDR1 LNHDA and CDR2 SQIVND (reference sequence). J lost 5 bases, V lost 7 bases, and 8 bases had no gene match. CDR3 bases: TGTGCCAGTAACTCACAGGGGGCTAGGACTGAAGCTTTCTTT. Translating gives CASNSQGARTEAFF.

This chain uses TRBV5-4 with TRBJ2-5; 8 positions match TRBD2. The CDR3 runs to 14 residues. V shed 10 bases and J 5 bases; nucleotides not matched to a gene: 13. From germline, CDR1 is SGHNT and CDR2 YYREEE (reference sequence). The DNA for the CDR3 is TGTGCCTGGTCGCGGGGGGCCCCGCTGGAGACCCAGTACTTC. Its protein product is CAWSRGAPLETQYF.

In DNA, the CDR3 is TGTGCCAGCAGTGACAGTAACTATGGCTACACCTTC. Residues: CASSDSNYGYTF. The chain combines TRBV6-1 with TRBJ1-2; D gene ambiguous. Trimming left V 3 bases short and J 1 base short, with 3 bases between. CDR3 length: 12 residues. Germline V gene data show CDR1 as MNHNS and CDR2 as SASEGT.

The chain joins TRBV6-1 to TRBJ1-2; D remains unclear. Deletions cut 3 bases from V and 4 bases from J, with 12 bases between. The CDR3 spans 14 residues. Per the germline V gene, CDR1 is MNHNS and CDR2 is SASEGT. The CDR3 DNA follows: TGTGCCAGCAGTGAGGCTTTGGCTTTCTATGGCTACACCTTC. The encoded protein is CASSEALAFYGYTF.

The chain has TRBV5-5 and TRBJ2-3, with D tentatively TRBD2 (6 bases). CDR3 size: 14 residues. V was shortened by 10 bases and J by 5 bases, with 20 bases between the two germline ends. Per germline, CDR1 SGHKS and CDR2 YYEKEE (reference sequence). This CDR3 is CASGRDSGEDTQYF. In nucleotides, the CDR3 is TGTGCCTCAGGCCGGGACTCGGGAGAAGATACGCAGTATTTT.

This chain uses TRBV7-9 with TRBJ1-1, with a tentative D call TRBD1 (6 bases). Germline V gives CDR1 SEHNR, CDR2 FQNEAQ (reference sequence). This CDR3 has 12 residues. V lost 5 bases and J lost 10, with 14 bases in between. CDR3 in amino acids: CASSPGTWTAFF. In DNA form, the CDR3 reads TGTGCCAGCAGCCCTGGGACATGGACAGCTTTCTTT.

The chain combines TRBV6-2 or TRBV6-3 with TRBJ2-2; 11 bases map to TRBD2. Germline V gene data show CDR1 as MNHEY and CDR2 as SVGEGT. The CDR3 loop spans 16 amino acids. Germline trimming cut 2 bases from V and 4 bases from J; bases unmatched to any gene: 3. CDR3 DNA sequence: TGTGCCAGCAGTTACGGCGGACTAGCGGGCACCGGGGAGCTGTTTTTT. Residues: CASSYGGLAGTGELFF.

This rearrangement joins TRBV21-1 to TRBJ1-4; the table calls TRBD1, which could not be checked here. TRBV21-1 is marked as a pseudogene. The length of the CDR3 is 13 residues. CDR3 DNA sequence: TGTGCCAACGACGACAGGCTTAATGAAAAACTGTTTTTT. Encoded protein: CANDDRLNEKLFF.

The chain has TRBV11-2 and TRBJ2-3; a possible D gene is TRBD1 (5 bases). Germline V gene sequence: CDR1 SGHAT, CDR2 FQNNGV. V lost 5 bases and J 4 bases, leaving 10 bases between the germline ends. CDR3 length: 13 residues. CDR3: CASSRRQSDTQYF. For the CDR3, the DNA is TGTGCCAGCAGCCGTCGACAGTCAGATACGCAGTATTTT.

The chain employs TRBV21-1 and TRBJ2-1; the DNA was not compared with TRBD2, the D call given in the table. TRBV21-1 is classified as a pseudogene. The CDR3 loop spans 17 amino acids. Here the CDR3 reads CASSKAGGAGVLFSGFF. The CDR3 nucleotides are TGTGCCAGCAGCAAAGCTGGCGGAGCGGGAGTCCTCTTCTCAGGGTTCTTC.

This chain joins TRBV7-8 and TRBJ2-1, with 9 bases identical to TRBD2. V lost 5 bases and J lost 3; bases outside the gene matches: 11. Germline V gives CDR1 SGHVS, CDR2 FQNEAQ. The CDR3 loop spans 17 amino acids. CDR3 DNA: TGTGCCAGCAGCCCCGGTGTTAGCGGGGGCCTCTACAATGAGCAGTTCTTC. The encoded protein is CASSPGVSGGLYNEQFF.

This rearrangement joins TRBV2 to TRBJ2-5; D not certain. Germline V CDR1 and CDR2: SNHLY, FYNNEI. The CDR3 has 12 amino acids. Trimming stripped 3 bases from V and 5 bases from J, with 7 bases between. The CDR3 region is CASSEQWETQYF. The DNA for the CDR3 is TGTGCCAGCAGTGAGCAGTGGGAGACCCAGTACTTC.

The rearrangement joins TRBV4-3 to TRBJ2-7; D uncertain. The CDR3 is 16 residues long. Germline V gene lookup returns CDR1 LGHNA and CDR2 YSLEER. Trimming removed 0 bases at V and 2 bases at J, with 14 bases between. CDR3 coding DNA: TGCGCCAGCAGCCAAGATTTCCAGCGCCTGGCCTACGAGCAGTACTTC. The encoded protein is CASSQDFQRLAYEQYF.

The V and J genes are TRBV19 and TRBJ2-7; D is unresolved. V was cut by 1 base and J by 3 bases, with 13 bases left in between. Germline CDR1 is LNHDA and CDR2 is SQIVND (reference sequence). The CDR3 is made up of 15 amino acids. The DNA of the CDR3 is TGTGCCAGTAGTATAGGGGCTGTTTCTATCTACGAGCAGTACTTC. Translation: CASSIGAVSIYEQYF.

The chain uses TRBV24-1 and TRBJ1-1; the match to TRBD1 covers 7 bases. Germline values: CDR1 KGHDR, CDR2 SFDVKD. This CDR3 contains 15 residues. Unmatched junction bases numbered 12, after V lost 9 bases and J lost 3 bases. The CDR3 nucleotides are TGTGCCACCGCAAAAGGGAGACAGGGAGACACTGAAGCTTTCTTT. Protein sequence: CATAKGRQGDTEAFF.

This clone turned up a few times. The chain carries TRBV4-3 and TRBJ2-3, with 8 bases fitting TRBD2. The CDR3 is 17 amino acids. Germline CDR1 is LGHNA and CDR2 is YSLEER. After removal of 4 bases from V and 2 bases from J, the junction contained 11 bases not matched to a gene. The CDR3 DNA reads as TGCGCCAGCAGCCCCCACCGGGATAGCGGGATCACAGATACGCAGTATTTT. Amino acids: CASSPHRDSGITDTQYF.

The rearrangement joins TRBV19 to TRBJ1-2, with 7 bases matching TRBD1. After removal of 8 bases from V and 8 bases from J, the junction contained 11 bases not matched to a gene. This CDR3 has 13 amino acids. CDR1 is LNHDA and CDR2 is SQIVND in the germline V gene (reference sequence). CDR3 sequence reads: CASRLETGKGYTF. CDR3 in DNA: TGTGCCAGTCGTCTCGAGACAGGGAAGGGCTACACCTTC.

This chain links TRBV20-1 with TRBJ1-1; a possible D gene is TRBD1 (5 bases). CDR1 and CDR2 (germline): DFQATT, SNEGSKA (reference sequence). Trimming left V 3 bases short and J 0 bases short, with 11 bases between. This CDR3 comprises 14 residues. In nucleotides, the CDR3 is TGCAGTGCTAGTAAGGGGTTAATGAACACTGAAGCTTTCTTT. Translation: CSASKGLMNTEAFF.

This clone was counted only a few times. The chain uses TRBV15 and TRBJ2-7; 10 nucleotides align to TRBD2. The CDR3 extends over 15 amino acids. Trimming cost V 8 bases and J 5 bases; bases outside gene matches: 12. Germline assignment: CDR1 LNHNV and CDR2 YYDKDF (reference sequence). This CDR3 reads CATAERASGSHEQYF. The CDR3 nucleotides read TGTGCCACCGCGGAGCGGGCTAGCGGGAGCCACGAGCAGTACTTC.

V is TRBV9 and J is TRBJ2-2; the match to TRBD2 covers 12 bases. CDR1 SGDLS and CDR2 YYNGEE come from the germline V gene. The CDR3 consists of 17 residues. V lost 2 bases, J lost 7 bases, and 9 bases stayed unmatched. The CDR3, as DNA: TGTGCCAGCAGCGTCGGACTAGCGGGACAACAGGGCGGGGAGCTGTTTTTT. Residues: CASSVGLAGQQGGELFF.

CDR3 DNA sequence: TGTGCCAGCAGTGGTACTACACAAGAGACCCAGTACTTC. Translation: CASSGTTQETQYF. The chain is built from TRBV6-2 or TRBV6-3 and TRBJ2-5, with no clear D. Germline CDR1 MNHEY, CDR2 SVGEGT. This CDR3 comprises 13 residues. V was clipped by 5 bases and J by 2 bases, with 9 bases between them.

V and J are TRBV6-2 or TRBV6-3 and TRBJ1-5; perhaps TRBD1 as D (5 bases). CDR1 is MNHEY, CDR2 SVGEGT, per germline. With 0 bases removed from V and 3 bases from J, the gap between germline ends came to 9 bases. The CDR3 runs to 15 residues. Here the CDR3 reads CASSYSFRDNQPQHF. The CDR3 nucleotides are TGTGCCAGCAGTTACTCCTTCAGGGACAATCAGCCCCAGCATTTT.

The V gene is TRBV5-1, the J gene TRBJ1-3; no firm D call. CDR3 size: 16 residues. V lost 4 bases, J lost 0 bases, and 14 bases lay in between. Germline values: CDR1 SGHRS, CDR2 YFSETQ. The CDR3 sequence: CASSQTELSSGNTIYF. The CDR3 bases are TGCGCCAGCAGCCAAACCGAGTTAAGCTCTGGAAACACCATATATTTT.

This chain joins TRBV9 and TRBJ2-1; D possibly corresponds to TRBD2 (5 bases). V gave up 0 bases and J gave up 2 bases, with 6 bases separating them. Looked up from germline, CDR1 is SGDLS and CDR2 is YYNGEE. This CDR3 is 14 amino acids long. CDR3 loop: CASSVAGTYNEQFF. CDR3 nucleotide sequence: TGTGCCAGCAGCGTAGCGGGGACCTACAATGAGCAGTTCTTC.

The V gene is TRBV25-1, the J gene TRBJ2-7, with unresolved D. The CDR3 contains 13 residues. Germline CDR1 is MGHDK and CDR2 is SYGVNS. Trimming pared 5 bases from V and 0 bases from J, leaving 8 bases between. CDR3 coding DNA: TGTGCCAGCAGTCGCGGTAGCTCCTACGAGCAGTACTTC. Its protein is CASSRGSSYEQYF.